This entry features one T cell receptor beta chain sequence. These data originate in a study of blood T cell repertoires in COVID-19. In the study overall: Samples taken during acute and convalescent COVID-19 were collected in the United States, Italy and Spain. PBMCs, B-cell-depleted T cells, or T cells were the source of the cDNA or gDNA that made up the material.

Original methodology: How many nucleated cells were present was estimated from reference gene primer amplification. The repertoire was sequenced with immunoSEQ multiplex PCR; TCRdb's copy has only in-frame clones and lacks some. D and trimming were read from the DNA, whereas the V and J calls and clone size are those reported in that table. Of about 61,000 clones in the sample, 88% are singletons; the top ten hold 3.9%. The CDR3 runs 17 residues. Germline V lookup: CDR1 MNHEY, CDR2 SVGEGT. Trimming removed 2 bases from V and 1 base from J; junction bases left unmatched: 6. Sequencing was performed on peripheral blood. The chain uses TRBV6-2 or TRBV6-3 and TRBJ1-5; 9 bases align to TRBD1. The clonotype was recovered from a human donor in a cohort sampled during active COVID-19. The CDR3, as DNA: TGTGCCAGCAGTTACGCGCACACAGGGGGCAGCAATCAGCCCCAGCATTTT. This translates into CASSYAHTGGSNQPQHF.